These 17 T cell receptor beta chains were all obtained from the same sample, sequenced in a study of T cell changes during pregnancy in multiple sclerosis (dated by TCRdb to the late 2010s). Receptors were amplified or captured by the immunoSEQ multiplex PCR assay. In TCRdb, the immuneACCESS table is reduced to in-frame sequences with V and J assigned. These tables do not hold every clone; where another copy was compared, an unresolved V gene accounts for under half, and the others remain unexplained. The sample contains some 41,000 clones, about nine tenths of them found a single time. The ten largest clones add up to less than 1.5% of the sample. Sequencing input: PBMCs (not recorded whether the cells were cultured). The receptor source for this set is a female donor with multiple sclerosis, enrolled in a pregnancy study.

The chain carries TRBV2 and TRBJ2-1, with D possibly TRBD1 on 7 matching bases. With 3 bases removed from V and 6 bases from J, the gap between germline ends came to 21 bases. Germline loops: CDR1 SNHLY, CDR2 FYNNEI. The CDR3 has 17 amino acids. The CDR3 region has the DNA TGTGCCAGCAGTGAGTACCGCGACAGGGACTCCGGCAATGAGCAGTTCTTC. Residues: CASSEYRDRDSGNEQFF.

Here the CDR3 reads CASSRRLAGLQGELFF. The CDR3 DNA reads TGTGCCAGCAGTCGAAGACTAGCGGGGCTGCAAGGGGAGCTGTTTTTT. The chain recombines TRBV27 with TRBJ2-2; 11 nucleotides align to TRBD2. Germline CDR1 and CDR2: MNHEY and SMNVEV (reference sequence). V dropped 5 bases and J dropped 8; count of bases not matched to a gene: 10. The CDR3 contains 16 residues.

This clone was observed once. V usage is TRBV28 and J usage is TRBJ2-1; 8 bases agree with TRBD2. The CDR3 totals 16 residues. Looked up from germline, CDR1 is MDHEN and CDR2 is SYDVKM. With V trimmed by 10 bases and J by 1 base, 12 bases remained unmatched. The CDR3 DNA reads TGTGCCACCGCGGGAGGAGGCACGGGGTCCTACAATGAGCAGTTCTTC. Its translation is CATAGGGTGSYNEQFF.

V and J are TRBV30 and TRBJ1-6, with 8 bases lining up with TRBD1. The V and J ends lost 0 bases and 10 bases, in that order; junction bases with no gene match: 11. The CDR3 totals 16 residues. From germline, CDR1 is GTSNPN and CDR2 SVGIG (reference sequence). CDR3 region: CAWSVEGQVVGSPLHF. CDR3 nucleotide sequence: TGTGCCTGGAGTGTCGAGGGACAGGTAGTGGGGTCACCCCTCCACTTT.

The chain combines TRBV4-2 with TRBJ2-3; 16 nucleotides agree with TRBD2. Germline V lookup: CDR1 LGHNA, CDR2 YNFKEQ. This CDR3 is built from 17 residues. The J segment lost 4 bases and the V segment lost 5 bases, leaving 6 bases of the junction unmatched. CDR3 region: CASSAGTSGRGADTQYF. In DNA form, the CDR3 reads TGTGCCAGCAGCGCCGGGACTAGCGGGAGGGGGGCAGATACGCAGTATTTT.

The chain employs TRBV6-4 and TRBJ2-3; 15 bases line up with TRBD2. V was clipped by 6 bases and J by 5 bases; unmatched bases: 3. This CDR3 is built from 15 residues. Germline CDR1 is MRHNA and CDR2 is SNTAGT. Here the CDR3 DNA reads TGTGCCAGCAGCAGGGGACTAGCGGGAGGAGATACGCAGTATTTT. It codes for CASSRGLAGGDTQYF.

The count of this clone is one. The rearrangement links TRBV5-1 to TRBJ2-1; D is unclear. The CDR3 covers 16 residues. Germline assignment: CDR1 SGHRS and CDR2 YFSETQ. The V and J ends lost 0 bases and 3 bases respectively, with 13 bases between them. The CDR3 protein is CASSLEYRLDYNEQFF. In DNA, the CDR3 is TGCGCCAGCAGCTTGGAGTATCGACTGGACTACAATGAGCAGTTCTTC.

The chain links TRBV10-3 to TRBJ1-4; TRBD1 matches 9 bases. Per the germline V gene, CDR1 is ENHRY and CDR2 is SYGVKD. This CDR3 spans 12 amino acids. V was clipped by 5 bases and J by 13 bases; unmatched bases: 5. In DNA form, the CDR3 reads TGTGCCATCAGTCGGGACAGGGAGGGACTGTTTTTT. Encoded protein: CAISRDREGLFF.

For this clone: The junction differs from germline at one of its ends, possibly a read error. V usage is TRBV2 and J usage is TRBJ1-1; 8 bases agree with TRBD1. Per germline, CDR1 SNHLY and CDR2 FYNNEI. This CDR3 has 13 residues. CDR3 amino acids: CASSEGTGPEAFF. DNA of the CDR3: TGTGCCAGCAGCGAAGGGACAGGCCCTGAAGCTTTCTTT.

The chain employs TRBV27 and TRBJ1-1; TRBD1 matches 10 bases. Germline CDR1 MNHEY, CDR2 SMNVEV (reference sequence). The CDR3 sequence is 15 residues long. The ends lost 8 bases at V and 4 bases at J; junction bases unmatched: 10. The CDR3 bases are TGTGCCAGCGAGAGGGGACAGGGGCTGTCCACTGAAGCTTTCTTT. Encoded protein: CASERGQGLSTEAFF.

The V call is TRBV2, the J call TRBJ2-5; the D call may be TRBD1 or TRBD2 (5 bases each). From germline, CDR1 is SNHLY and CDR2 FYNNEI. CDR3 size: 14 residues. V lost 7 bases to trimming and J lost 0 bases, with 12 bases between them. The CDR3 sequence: CASTRDGDQETQYF. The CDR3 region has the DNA TGTGCCAGCACAAGGGACGGGGACCAAGAGACCCAGTACTTC.

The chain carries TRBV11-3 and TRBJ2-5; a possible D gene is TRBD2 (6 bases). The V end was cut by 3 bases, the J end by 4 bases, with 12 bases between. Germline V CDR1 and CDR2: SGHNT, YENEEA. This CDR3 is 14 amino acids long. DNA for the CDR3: TGTGCCAGCAGCTTTAGCTGGAGGGGAGAGACCCAGTACTTC. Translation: CASSFSWRGETQYF.

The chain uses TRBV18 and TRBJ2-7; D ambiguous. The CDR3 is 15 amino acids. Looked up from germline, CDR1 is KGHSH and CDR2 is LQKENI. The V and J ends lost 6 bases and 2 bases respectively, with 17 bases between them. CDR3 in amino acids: CASSVNVGPTYEQYF. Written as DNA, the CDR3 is TGTGCCAGCTCGGTTAACGTAGGTCCGACCTACGAGCAGTACTTC.

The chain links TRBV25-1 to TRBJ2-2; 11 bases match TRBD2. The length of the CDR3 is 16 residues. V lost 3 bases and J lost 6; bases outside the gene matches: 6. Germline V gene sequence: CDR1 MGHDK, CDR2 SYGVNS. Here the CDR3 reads CASSDVRLAGPGELFF. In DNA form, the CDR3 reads TGTGCCAGCAGTGACGTTAGACTAGCGGGACCCGGGGAGCTGTTTTTT.

The CDR3 region is CASSPKVAGVNEQFF. The CDR3 nucleotides are TGTGCCAGCTCACCAAAGGTAGCGGGAGTCAATGAGCAGTTCTTC. J is TRBJ2-1 and V is TRBV18; 9 bases fit TRBD2. With V trimmed by 2 bases and J by 6 bases, 5 bases remained unmatched. Germline V gene lookup returns CDR1 KGHSH and CDR2 LQKENI. This CDR3 is built from 15 residues.

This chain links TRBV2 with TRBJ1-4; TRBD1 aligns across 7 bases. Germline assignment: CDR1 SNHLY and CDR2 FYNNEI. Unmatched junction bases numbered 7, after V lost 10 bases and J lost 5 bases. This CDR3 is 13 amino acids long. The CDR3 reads CATAGTENEKLFF. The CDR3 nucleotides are TGTGCCACTGCCGGGACAGAAAATGAAAAACTGTTTTTT.

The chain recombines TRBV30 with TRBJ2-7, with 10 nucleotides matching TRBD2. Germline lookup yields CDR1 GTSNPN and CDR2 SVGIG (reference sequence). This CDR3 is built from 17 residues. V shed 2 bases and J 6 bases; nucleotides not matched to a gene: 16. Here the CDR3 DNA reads TGTGCCTGGAGTAGTCGTAGAACGAGCGGGAGGGCTAGCGAGCAGTACTTC. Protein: CAWSSRRTSGRASEQYF.